This TCR beta chain was sequenced during a study of cytomegalovirus exposure and HLA in healthy donors. Notes on the study in general: When presence/absence was analysed, sequencing depth was taken to be roughly uniform across donors. Sequencing likely generated an artifact that appeared as a cluster of highly shared sequence variants. The number of N-insertions in an Asian-associated ancestry cluster was reportedly below the roughly 670-donor mean in a later analysis.

13 Jbeta primers and 60 Vbeta primers were used for the PCR. The protocol was immunoSEQ multiplex PCR, while the TCRdb copy is restricted to in-frame clones and leaves out a portion. The top ten hold more than 1.5% of the sample, which has some 120,000 clones, 81% seen once. For this clone: Its antigen is unknown.

This CDR3 is 12 amino acids long. V was clipped by 2 bases and J by 3 bases, with 7 bases between them. Germline V gene lookup returns CDR1 SQVTM and CDR2 ANQGSEA. This chain links TRBV29-1 with TRBJ2-5; maybe TRBD1 (5 bases). The TCR sequence derives from a man between 18 and 29 years old in good health and CMV-seronegative. The material sequenced was PBMCs. CDR3 loop: CSVERGKETQYF. CDR3 DNA: TGCAGCGTTGAAAGGGGTAAAGAGACCCAGTACTTC.